This is a list of T cell receptor beta chains from one sample in a study of T cells after yellow fever vaccination. MiXCR was run by TCRdb on the 5' RACE reads, yielding one entry per CDR3 protein. The table includes around 260,000 distinct CDR3 sequences, around 4.9% detected once. This specimen was CD4+ T cells sorted from PBMCs, taken on the day of the yellow fever booster vaccination. These receptor sequences come from a man aged 18 to 35 who received the YFV17D yellow fever vaccine. Both conserved end residues are part of each CDR3. A D gene is named only where the DNA matches it firmly. Clone size is not always given. Where it is, it says once, few, many or a class for expanded clones.

few,TRBJ2-3,.,TRBV10-3,CAYSPHHTGSVVDTQYF,TGTGCCTACAGTCCACACCACACAGGGTCGGTCGTCGATACGCAGTATTTT
.,TRBJ1-1,.,TRBV12-3/TRBV12-4,CASSFRGTTEAFF,TGTGCCAGCAGTTTTAGAGGGACCACTGAAGCTTTCTTT
.,TRBJ2-3,TRBD1,TRBV6-5,CASSYGTGPSTDTQYF,TGTGCCAGCAGTTACGGGACAGGACCGAGCACAGATACGCAGTATTTT
few,TRBJ1-1,.,TRBV12-3/TRBV12-4,CASSLEEAGRAFF,TGTGCCAGCAGTTTAGAAGAAGCAGGGAGAGCTTTCTTT
few,TRBJ1-1,.,TRBV5-1,CASSLDERGLSEAFF,TGCGCCAGCAGCTTGGATGAGCGAGGACTCTCTGAAGCTTTCTTT
many,TRBJ1-1,TRBD1,TRBV18,CASSPRQGKNTEAFF,TGTGCCAGCTCACCAAGACAGGGAAAAAACACTGAAGCTTTCTTT
few,TRBJ2-5,.,TRBV5-1,CASSSQGTSEETQYF,TGCGCCAGCAGCTCCCAAGGGACGAGCGAAGAGACCCAGTACTTC
few,TRBJ2-5,.,TRBV24-1,CATSDLGVGSRGQETQYF,TGTGCCACCAGTGATTTGGGGGTGGGGAGCCGAGGGCAAGAGACCCAGTACTTC
many,TRBJ2-1,TRBD2,TRBV5-1,CASSWGTRGAYNEQFF,TGCGCCAGCAGCTGGGGGACTAGGGGCGCCTACAATGAGCAGTTCTTC
.,TRBJ2-5,TRBD2,TRBV6-5,CASRRSGGLQETQYF,TGTGCCAGCAGACGTAGCGGGGGATTACAAGAGACCCAGTACTTC
many,TRBJ2-3,.,TRBV5-1,CASSLVPAKEDTQYF,TGCGCCAGCAGCTTGGTGCCAGCAAAGGAAGATACGCAGTATTTT
.,TRBJ1-5,TRBD1,TRBV19,CASSWGQGLSQPQHF,TGTGCCAGTAGTTGGGGACAGGGCTTATCTCAGCCCCAGCATTTT
.,TRBJ1-4,TRBD1,TRBV18,CASSRPQGAVNEKLFF,TGTGCCAGCTCCCGCCCACAGGGGGCCGTAAATGAAAAACTGTTTTTT
few,TRBJ1-2,.,TRBV5-4,CASSLTTGKVGYGYTF,TGTGCCAGCAGCTTGACCACAGGGAAGGTTGGGTATGGCTACACCTTC
few,TRBJ2-5,.,TRBV5-1,CASSLDPAGQETQYF,TGCGCCAGCAGCTTGGACCCGGCGGGGCAAGAGACCCAGTACTTC
.,TRBJ1-1,.,TRBV3-1,CASSQEIGTEAFF,TGTGCCAGCAGCCAAGAAATTGGCACTGAAGCTTTCTTT
many,TRBJ2-3,.,TRBV4-3,CASSQDRGISRGTGTQYF,TGCGCCAGCAGCCAAGATCGGGGCATATCCCGGGGGACGGGTACGCAGTATTTT
.,TRBJ1-6,.,TRBV5-6,CASSLGGFYNSPLHF,TGTGCCAGCAGCTTAGGAGGGTTCTATAATTCACCCCTCCACTTT
few,TRBJ2-1,.,TRBV7-2,CASSEGTRRDEQFF,TGTGCCAGCAGCGAGGGCACCCGGAGGGATGAGCAGTTCTTC
few,TRBJ2-7,TRBD1,TRBV2,CASSAGTGTTKQYF,TGTGCCAGCAGCGCCGGGACAGGGACTACGAAGCAGTACTTC
few,TRBJ1-2,.,TRBV4-2,CASSQQELGYTF,TGTGCCAGCAGCCAACAGGAGTTGGGCTACACCTTC
few,TRBJ2-1,TRBD2,TRBV18,CASSPFLASGGTTYNEQFF,TGTGCCAGCTCACCATTTCTTGCTAGCGGGGGGACCACCTACAATGAGCAGTTCTTC
few,TRBJ1-1,.,TRBV7-2,CASSLGGRTVEAFF,TGTGCCAGCAGCTTAGGGGGGCGGACAGTTGAAGCTTTCTTT
many,TRBJ2-3,TRBD2,TRBV20-1,CSARPGGSTDTQYF,TGCAGTGCCCGTCCGGGGGGGAGCACAGATACGCAGTATTTT
.,TRBJ1-2,TRBD1,TRBV9,CASSPTTGNGYTF,TGTGCCAGCAGCCCAACGACAGGGAATGGCTACACCTTC
many,TRBJ2-2,.,TRBV7-2,CASSFYTGELFF,TGTGCCAGCAGCTTTTACACCGGGGAGCTGTTTTTT
.,TRBJ2-5,.,TRBV20-1,CSAAGGYGETQYF,TGCAGTGCTGCCGGGGGATATGGAGAGACCCAGTACTTC
.,TRBJ2-2,.,TRBV24-1,CATSDRVTGELFF,TGTGCCACCAGTGACAGGGTGACCGGGGAGCTGTTTTTT
.,TRBJ1-2,TRBD1,TRBV4-3,CASSLRDRDEEYTF,TGCGCCAGCAGCCTCCGGGACAGGGACGAGGAGTACACCTTC
.,TRBJ2-1,.,TRBV10-3,CAIRPGQRADNEQFF,TGTGCCATCAGGCCGGGACAAAGGGCTGACAATGAGCAGTTCTTC
many,TRBJ2-1,.,TRBV7-2,CASSLFLAGLNNEQFF,TGTGCCAGCAGCTTGTTCCTGGCAGGTTTGAACAATGAGCAGTTCTTC
.,TRBJ1-4,.,TRBV5-1,CASSLGEATNEKLFF,TGCGCCAGCAGCTTGGGGGAGGCAACTAATGAAAAACTGTTTTTT
few,TRBJ2-2,TRBD2,TRBV2,CASSYESGRTGELFF,TGTGCCAGCAGTTACGAAAGCGGGAGAACCGGGGAGCTGTTTTTT
few,TRBJ1-5,.,TRBV20-1,CSAQAGGALNQPQHF,TGCAGTGCCCAAGCCGGGGGGGCTCTCAATCAGCCCCAGCATTTT
few,TRBJ1-2,TRBD1,TRBV4-3,CASSQQKGASYSYGYTF,TGCGCCAGCAGCCAGCAGAAGGGGGCTAGTTATAGCTATGGCTACACCTTC
many,TRBJ2-4,.,TRBV5-1,CASSSPGRKNIQYF,TGCGCCAGCAGCTCCCCGGGAAGGAAAAACATTCAGTACTTC
.,TRBJ2-7,.,TRBV10-3,CAISESAGGGEQYF,TGTGCCATCAGTGAGTCGGCCGGGGGTGGGGAGCAGTACTTC
many,TRBJ1-1,TRBD1,TRBV7-2,CASSWRQGSLGEAFF,TGTGCCAGCAGCTGGAGACAGGGATCCCTCGGTGAAGCTTTCTTT
few,TRBJ2-2,.,TRBV2,CASSGQDTGELFF,TGTGCCAGCAGTGGACAGGACACCGGGGAGCTGTTTTTT
few,TRBJ1-1,.,TRBV6-1,CASSELVRSEAFF,TGTGCCAGCAGTGAGTTAGTTAGGAGTGAAGCTTTCTTT
many,TRBJ2-3,TRBD1,TRBV10-3,CAIRDRGSTDTQYF,TGTGCCATCAGGGACAGGGGGAGCACAGATACGCAGTATTTT
many,TRBJ2-7,.,TRBV6-5,CASSYSRSTYEQYF,TGTGCCAGCAGTTACTCGCGCAGTACCTACGAGCAGTACTTC
few,TRBJ2-3,.,TRBV5-1,CASSSGSLDTQYF,TGCGCCAGCAGTTCGGGCAGTTTAGATACGCAGTATTTT
many,TRBJ1-2,.,TRBV6-5,CASSTTGYYYGYTF,TGTGCCAGCAGTACAACAGGGTACTACTATGGCTACACCTTC
.,TRBJ2-7,.,TRBV27,CASSRRDLYEQYF,TGTGCCAGCAGTCGGAGGGATCTCTACGAGCAGTACTTC
.,TRBJ2-7,.,TRBV30,CAWSARLEQYF,TGTGCCTGGAGTGCACGCTTGGAGCAGTACTTC
many,TRBJ2-2,TRBD1,TRBV29-1,CSVNGADRGLYTGELFF,TGCAGCGTCAATGGAGCCGACAGGGGGCTGTACACCGGGGAGCTGTTTTTT
few,TRBJ2-1,.,TRBV14,CASSQIGGRSSYNEQFF,TGTGCCAGCAGCCAAATCGGGGGACGCAGCTCCTACAATGAGCAGTTCTTC
.,TRBJ2-7,.,TRBV2,CASRAGSGAGEQYF,TGTGCCAGCCGCGCAGGGTCGGGGGCAGGCGAGCAGTACTTC